A selection of T cell receptor beta chains follows, all from one sample in a study of T cell responses to AZD1222 COVID-19 vaccine. The method was immunoSEQ multiplex PCR; TCRdb's version includes in-frame clones alone and lacks a portion of them. The sample has 100,000 to 150,000 clones, roughly nine tenths seen once; the top ten hold about 4.7%. The material was peripheral blood, obtained on day 0 of AZD1222 vaccination. These receptors came from an adult in good health. Each CDR3 is given with its conserved first and last residue. Fields, in order: D gene, clone size, J gene, CDR3 length, V gene, CDR3 DNA, CDR3 protein. The D gene is left open where the match is weak. Clone size is not always given. Where it is, it says once, few, many or a class for expanded clones.

>TRBD1|.|TRBJ2-7|15|TRBV6-5
TGTGCCAGCATTTCCGGGACAGGGGACTTCTACGAGCAGTACTTC
CASISGTGDFYEQYF
>TRBD1|.|TRBJ2-5|17|TRBV24-1
TGTGCCACCAGTGATGCAAACCGGGACAGGGACCTCTTGGACCAGTACTTC
CATSDANRDRDLLDQYF
>.|.|TRBJ2-3|15|TRBV2
TGTGCCAGCAGTGAAGGGGCAGGGCGGGCAGATACGCAGTATTTT
CASSEGAGRADTQYF
>.|.|TRBJ2-7|13|TRBV12-3/TRBV12-4
TGTGCCAGCAGGGCGGACAGCTCCTACGAGCAGTACTTC
CASRADSSYEQYF
>.|.|TRBJ1-6|14|TRBV7-8
TGTGCCAGCAGCTTCCTGGGATCACAATCACCCCTCCACTTT
CASSFLGSQSPLHF
>TRBD2|.|TRBJ2-3|21|TRBV6-2/TRBV6-3
TGTGCCAGCAGTTACTCAAGACTAGCGGGAGGGCCCGTCGTGCAGCAGGTCGCGCAGTATTTT
CASSYSRLAGGPVVQQVAQYF
>.|.|TRBJ1-1|13|TRBV27
TGTGCCAGCAGGGTCGGGGGGTACACTGAAGCTTTCTTT
CASRVGGYTEAFF
>.|.|TRBJ1-2|13|TRBV12-3/TRBV12-4
TGTGCCAGCTATCAGAGCTTTCGTACTCGCTACACCTTC
CASYQSFRTRYTF
>TRBD1|once|TRBJ1-4|16|TRBV3-1/TRBV3-2
TGTGCCAGCAGCCAGGTACGACAGGGACCAACGGGGAAACTGTTTTTT
CASSQVRQGPTGKLFF
>.|.|TRBJ2-6|20|TRBV27
TGTGCCAGCAGTTTATCGCGGGGTCGGAGGCTGGGGCCTGGGGCCAACGTCCTGACTTTC
CASSLSRGRRLGPGANVLTF
>.|.|TRBJ1-1|11|TRBV12-5
TGTGCTAGTGGTTTGGGACAGGAAGCTTTCTTT
CASGLGQEAFF
>.|.|TRBJ2-4|14|TRBV28
TGTGCCAGCACCGATACAGGGATCAAAAACATTCAGTACTTC
CASTDTGIKNIQYF
>.|.|TRBJ1-1|15|TRBV6-5
TGTGCCAGCAGTTATGGACAGCCAGGGAACACTGAAGCTTTCTTT
CASSYGQPGNTEAFF
>.|few|TRBJ1-5|14|TRBV18
TGTGCCAGCTCCTCGAGGGGGGCATATGAGCCCCAGCATTTT
CASSSRGAYEPQHF
>.|many|TRBJ2-3|12|TRBV6-2/TRBV6-3
TGTGCCAGCAGTTACTCGTTTGATACGCAGTATTTT
CASSYSFDTQYF
>TRBD1|.|TRBJ1-2|14|TRBV5-1
TGCGCCAGCAGCTTGGGTACAGGGGGCTCTGGCTACACCTTC
CASSLGTGGSGYTF
>.|.|TRBJ2-7|14|TRBV3-1/TRBV3-2
TGTGCCAGCAGCCGAGCCAATAGGGACTACGAGCAGTACTTC
CASSRANRDYEQYF
>TRBD1|.|TRBJ1-1|13|TRBV4-3
TGCGCCAGCAGCCCAACGAGGGACAGCAAAGCTTTCTTT
CASSPTRDSKAFF
>TRBD2|.|TRBJ2-1|16|TRBV20-1
TGCAGTGCCAGTAGCGGGAGGTTTAGCTCCTACAATGAGCAGTTCTTC
CSASSGRFSSYNEQFF
>.|.|TRBJ1-1|14|TRBV27
TGTGCCAGCAGTTCCATCCAGGGGAACACTGAAGCTTTCTTT
CASSSIQGNTEAFF
>TRBD2|.|TRBJ2-7|20|TRBV28
TGTGCCAGCACCAGCCGGGCCGGGGGTGGCACGAGCGGGAGAGAATACGAGCAGTACTTC
CASTSRAGGGTSGREYEQYF
>.|.|TRBJ1-6|16|TRBV7-8
TGTGCCAGCAGCTTAGTTGGGAGCTCCTATAATTCACCCCTCCACTTT
CASSLVGSSYNSPLHF
>.|.|TRBJ1-6|14|TRBV5-6
TGTGCCAGCAGCAATGTTTACTATAATTCACCCCTCCACTTT
CASSNVYYNSPLHF
>.|once|TRBJ1-1|12|TRBV29-1
TGCAGCGTTGAAGATCAAAGGGTCAAGGCTTTCTTT
CSVEDQRVKAFF
>.|.|TRBJ2-5|15|TRBV24-1
TGTGCCACCAGTGATTCCCGGGACCATCAAGAGACCCAGTACTTC
CATSDSRDHQETQYF